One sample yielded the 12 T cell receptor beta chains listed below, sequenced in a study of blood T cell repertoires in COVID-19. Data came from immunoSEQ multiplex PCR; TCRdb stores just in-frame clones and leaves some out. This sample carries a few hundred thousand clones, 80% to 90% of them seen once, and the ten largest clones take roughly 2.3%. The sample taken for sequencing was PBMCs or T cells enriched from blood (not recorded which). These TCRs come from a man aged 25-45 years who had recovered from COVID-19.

The CDR3 region is CASSLRSGRGNQPQHF. The CDR3 DNA reads TGTGCCAGCAGTTTACGTTCCGGCAGGGGGAATCAGCCCCAGCATTTT. The rearrangement joins TRBV28 to TRBJ1-5; 7 bases align to TRBD1. The CDR3 spans 16 residues. The ends lost 2 bases at V and 4 bases at J; junction bases unmatched: 8. Germline V gives CDR1 MDHEN, CDR2 SYDVKM.

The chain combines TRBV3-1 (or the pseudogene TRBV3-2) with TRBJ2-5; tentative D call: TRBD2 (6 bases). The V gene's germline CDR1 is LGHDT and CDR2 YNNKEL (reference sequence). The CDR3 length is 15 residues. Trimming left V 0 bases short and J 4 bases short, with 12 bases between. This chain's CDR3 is CASSQEIRRAETQYF. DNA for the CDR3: TGTGCCAGCAGCCAAGAGATTAGGAGGGCAGAGACCCAGTACTTC.

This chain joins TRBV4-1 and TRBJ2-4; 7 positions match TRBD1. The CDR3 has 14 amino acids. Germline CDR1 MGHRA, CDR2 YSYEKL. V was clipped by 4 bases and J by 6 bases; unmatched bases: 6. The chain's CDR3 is CASSPDRELNIQYF. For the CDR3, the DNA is TGCGCCAGCAGCCCTGACAGGGAATTAAACATTCAGTACTTC.

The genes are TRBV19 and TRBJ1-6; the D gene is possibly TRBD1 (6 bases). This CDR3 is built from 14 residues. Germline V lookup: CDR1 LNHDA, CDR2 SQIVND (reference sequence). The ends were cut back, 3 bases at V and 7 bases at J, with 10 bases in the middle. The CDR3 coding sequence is TGTGCCAGTAGTATGGGAACAGGGAATTCACCCCTCCACTTT. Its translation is CASSMGTGNSPLHF.

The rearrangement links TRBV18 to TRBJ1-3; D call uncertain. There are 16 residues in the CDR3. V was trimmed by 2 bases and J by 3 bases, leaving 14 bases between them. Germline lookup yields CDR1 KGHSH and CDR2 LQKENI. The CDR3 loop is CASSPGGRGVGNTIYF. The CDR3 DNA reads TGTGCCAGCTCACCAGGAGGGCGCGGGGTTGGAAACACCATATATTTT.

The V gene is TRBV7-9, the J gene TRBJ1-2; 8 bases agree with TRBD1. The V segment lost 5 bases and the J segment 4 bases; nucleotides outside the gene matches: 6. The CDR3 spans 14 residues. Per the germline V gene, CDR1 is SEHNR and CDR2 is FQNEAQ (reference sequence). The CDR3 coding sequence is TGTGCCAGCAGCCCAACCGGGACAGGCTATGGCTACACCTTC. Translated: CASSPTGTGYGYTF.

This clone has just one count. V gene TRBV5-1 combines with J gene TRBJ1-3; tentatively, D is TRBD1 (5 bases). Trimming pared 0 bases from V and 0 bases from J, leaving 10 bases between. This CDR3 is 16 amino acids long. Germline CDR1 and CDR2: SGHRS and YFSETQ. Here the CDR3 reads CASSLAGQGSGNTIYF. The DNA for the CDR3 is TGCGCCAGCAGCTTGGCTGGGCAGGGCTCTGGAAACACCATATATTTT.

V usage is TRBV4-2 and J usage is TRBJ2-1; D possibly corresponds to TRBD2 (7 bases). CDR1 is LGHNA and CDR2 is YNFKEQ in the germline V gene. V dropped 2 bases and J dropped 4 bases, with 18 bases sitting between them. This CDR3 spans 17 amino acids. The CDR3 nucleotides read TGTGCCAGCAGCCAAATAGGGGGAGGGGGGTCATACAATGAGCAGTTCTTC. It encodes CASSQIGGGGSYNEQFF.

CDR3 sequence (DNA): TGTGCCAGCAGTGCGGACAGTCTTGGTAATTCACCCCTCCACTTT. Translated, it gives CASSADSLGNSPLHF. The chain recombines TRBV27 with TRBJ1-6, with a possible D match to TRBD1 (6 bases). Germline V CDR1 and CDR2: MNHEY, SMNVEV (reference sequence). The V end was cut by 5 bases, the J end by 6 bases, with 14 bases between. The CDR3 covers 15 residues.

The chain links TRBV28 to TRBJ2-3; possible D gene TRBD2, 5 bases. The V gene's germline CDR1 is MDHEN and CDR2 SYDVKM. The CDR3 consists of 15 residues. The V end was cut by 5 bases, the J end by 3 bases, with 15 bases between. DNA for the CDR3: TGTGCCAGCAGTCTGGCGGAGGCTTGGACAGATACGCAGTATTTT. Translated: CASSLAEAWTDTQYF. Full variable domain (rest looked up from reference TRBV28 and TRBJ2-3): DVKVTQSSRYLVKRTGEKVFLECVQDMDHENMFWYRQDPGLGLRLIYFSYDVKMKEKGDIPEGYSVSREKKERFSLILESASTNQTSMYLCASSLAEAWTDTQYFGPGTRLTVL.

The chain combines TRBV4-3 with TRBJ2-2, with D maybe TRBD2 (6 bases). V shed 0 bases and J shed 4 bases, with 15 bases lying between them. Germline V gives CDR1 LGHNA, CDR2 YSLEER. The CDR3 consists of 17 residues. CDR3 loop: CASSQDGGARGTGELFF. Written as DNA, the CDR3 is TGCGCCAGCAGCCAAGATGGCGGGGCTAGGGGCACCGGGGAGCTGTTTTTT.

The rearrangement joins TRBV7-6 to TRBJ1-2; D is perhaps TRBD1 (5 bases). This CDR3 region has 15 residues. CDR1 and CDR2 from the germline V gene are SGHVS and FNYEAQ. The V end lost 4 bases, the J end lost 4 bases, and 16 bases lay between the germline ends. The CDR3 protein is CASSSQMAGIYGYTF. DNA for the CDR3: TGTGCCAGCAGCTCTCAAATGGCAGGGATCTATGGCTACACCTTC.